What follows are 26 T cell receptor beta chains derived from one specimen sequenced in a study of blood T cells in healthy people across ages. It was with a sample-barcoded 5' primer and a J-beta primer mix that a second PCR of roughly 7 to 12 cycles was run. Via MiXCR, TCRdb re-called the 5' RACE reads, giving one row per CDR3 protein. The sample yields roughly 1.7 million distinct CDR3 sequences, about 32% seen once. The sequenced sample was blood. Receptor source: a woman in her twenties or thirties in good health.

The chain couples TRBV30 to TRBJ1-5; 7 nucleotides agree with TRBD1. With 1 base clipped from V and 1 base from J, the junction kept 10 bases outside the gene matches. The CDR3 has 17 residues. Germline V gene sequence: CDR1 GTSNPN, CDR2 SVGIG (reference sequence). As DNA, the CDR3 is TGTGCCTGGAGTGCCCTCCGGACAGGTGGGAGCAATCAGCCCCAGCATTTT. Translating gives CAWSALRTGGSNQPQHF.

The rearrangement uses TRBV28 and TRBJ2-7; D possibly matches TRBD1 or TRBD2 (6 bases each). The CDR3 runs 15 residues. V lost 5 bases and J 4 bases, leaving 18 bases between the germline ends. Germline CDR1 is MDHEN and CDR2 is SYDVKM. The DNA for the CDR3 is TGTGCCAGCAGTCGTTCGGGGGCAGAGTCTTACGAGCAGTACTTC. This codes for CASSRSGAESYEQYF.

The rearrangement uses TRBV9 and TRBJ2-5; no clear D. Trimming cost V 0 bases and J 4 bases, with 10 bases left between them. The CDR3 extends over 14 amino acids. Germline CDR1 reads SGDLS; CDR2 reads YYNGEE. CDR3 bases: TGTGCCAGCAGCGTAGGGCTCTACGGAGAGACCCAGTACTTC. Its protein is CASSVGLYGETQYF.

The table lists this clonotype with many counts. The genes are TRBV4-2 and TRBJ2-5; D is unresolved. Germline V lookup: CDR1 LGHNA, CDR2 YNFKEQ. V lost 5 bases and J 0 bases, leaving 16 bases between the germline ends. This CDR3 has 16 amino acids. DNA for the CDR3: TGTGCCAGCAGCGCGACGTCCGGACGGAACCAAGAGACCCAGTACTTC. As protein: CASSATSGRNQETQYF.

Note on this clonotype: At one boundary the junction diverges from the germline segment, which might be a read error. CDR3 DNA: TGTGCCAGCAGTTCGGACGCAAGGACAGGGGGCCGGAACACTGGAGCTTTCTTT. This codes for CASSSDARTGGRNTGAFF. The gene calls are TRBV12-3 or TRBV12-4 and TRBJ1-1; 11 bases align to TRBD1. This CDR3 spans 18 amino acids.

This clonotype turned up a few times. The chain carries TRBV7-9 and TRBJ2-5; 7 bases are a match to TRBD1. Germline V lookup: CDR1 SEHNR, CDR2 FQNEAQ (reference sequence). The J segment lost 2 bases and the V segment lost 5 bases, leaving 8 bases of the junction unmatched. The CDR3 is 15 residues long. CDR3 residues: CASSPRPQGQETQYF. The CDR3, as DNA: TGTGCCAGCAGCCCCCGCCCACAGGGGCAAGAGACCCAGTACTTC.

The chain has TRBV4-2 and TRBJ2-3, with 8 bases lining up with TRBD1. The V segment lost 0 bases and the J segment 2 bases; nucleotides outside the gene matches: 4. The CDR3 runs to 16 residues. CDR1 LGHNA and CDR2 YNFKEQ come from the germline V gene. Here the CDR3 reads CASSQEGQGATDTQYF. CDR3 nucleotide sequence: TGTGCCAGCAGCCAAGAAGGGCAGGGGGCCACAGATACGCAGTATTTT.

This clonotype came up many times. The chain links TRBV29-1 to TRBJ1-2; D remains unclear. The CDR3 has 14 residues. CDR1 and CDR2 (germline): SQVTM, ANQGSEA. CDR3 residues: CTIELRGRTHGYTF. CDR3 in DNA: TGCACCATCGAACTCCGAGGGCGAACCCATGGCTACACCTTC.

Ten or more counts support this clonotype. The genes are TRBV9 and TRBJ2-1; 8 nucleotides align to TRBD1. This CDR3 region has 15 residues. Unmatched junction bases numbered 2, after V lost 3 bases and J lost 0 bases. Germline CDR1 is SGDLS and CDR2 is YYNGEE. CDR3 sequence: CASSGQGSSYNEQFF. The CDR3 DNA follows: TGTGCCAGCAGCGGACAGGGGAGCTCCTACAATGAGCAGTTCTTC.

This clonotype was counted once. This chain joins TRBV7-9 and TRBJ2-5; weak D call: TRBD2 (7 bases). The V and J ends lost 5 bases and 11 bases respectively, with 24 bases between them. The germline CDR1 and CDR2 sequences are SEHNR and FQNEAQ (reference sequence). CDR3 length: 15 amino acids. CDR3 sequence (DNA): TGTGCCAGCAGCCTCCAGTACGGGGGGCACAATGAGCAGTACTTC. Translating gives CASSLQYGGHNEQYF.

The V call is TRBV9, the J call TRBJ2-2; D call uncertain. Trimming pared 4 bases from V and 6 bases from J, leaving 10 bases between. Germline CDR1 SGDLS, CDR2 YYNGEE. The CDR3 loop spans 13 amino acids. The CDR3 protein is CASSLGNAGELFF. The DNA for the CDR3 is TGTGCCAGCAGCCTAGGAAATGCCGGGGAGCTGTTTTTT.

This chain links TRBV9 with TRBJ2-2, with a weak D call TRBD2 (5 bases). Per the germline V gene, CDR1 is SGDLS and CDR2 is YYNGEE. The V end lost 4 bases, the J end lost 5 bases, and 18 bases lay between the germline ends. The CDR3 sequence is 16 residues long. CDR3 nucleotide sequence: TGTGCCAGCAGCTTTCTACTAGGGATGTGGACCGGGGAGCTGTTTTTT. Translated, it gives CASSFLLGMWTGELFF.

This clonotype appeared a few times. The chain links TRBV4-1 to TRBJ1-1; weak D call: TRBD1 (6 bases). The V gene's germline CDR1 is MGHRA and CDR2 YSYEKL. V shed 1 base and J shed 5 bases, with 14 bases lying between them. The CDR3 totals 15 residues. The CDR3: CASSQVVGGYTEAFF. Here the CDR3 DNA reads TGCGCCAGCAGCCAAGTGGTAGGGGGGTATACTGAAGCTTTCTTT.

This clonotype was seen more than once but under ten times. J is TRBJ1-5 and V is TRBV5-5; the D is unclear. CDR1 is SGHKS and CDR2 is YYEKEE in the germline V gene (reference sequence). This CDR3 spans 19 amino acids. Trimming removed 2 bases at V and 4 bases at J, with 25 bases between. CDR3 sequence reads: CASSFIEGTAALGNQPQHF. The CDR3 DNA reads TGTGCCAGCAGCTTCATAGAGGGTACAGCTGCCTTAGGAAATCAGCCCCAGCATTTT.

With respect to this clonotype: At one of its ends the junction is not consistent with the germline gene, which may arise from a read error. The CDR3 is CASSLEGYGHTF. CDR3 DNA: TGTGCCAGCAGCTTGGAGGGCTATGGCCACACCTTC. The chain has TRBV5-6 and TRBJ1-2, with D hard to call. The CDR3 spans 12 residues. Germline V gives CDR1 SGHDT, CDR2 YYEEEE.

This clonotype appeared many times. The J gene is TRBJ2-7, the V gene TRBV29-1; D is unresolved. This CDR3 region has 12 residues. CDR1 SQVTM and CDR2 ANQGSEA come from the germline V gene. Trimming removed 4 bases at V and 1 base at J, with 8 bases between. This CDR3 reads CSVVYGSYEQYF. The CDR3 bases are TGCAGCGTTGTCTACGGATCCTACGAGCAGTACTTC.

The genes are TRBV5-6 and TRBJ2-5; 10 nucleotides align to TRBD2. J lost 2 bases, V lost 4 bases, and 14 bases had no gene match. Per the germline V gene, CDR1 is SGHDT and CDR2 is YYEEEE. The CDR3 spans 18 residues. CDR3 region: CASSQIGGLAAGQETQYF. CDR3 nucleotide sequence: TGTGCCAGCAGCCAAATAGGTGGACTAGCGGCGGGACAAGAGACCCAGTACTTC. Variable domain in full (rest from reference TRBV5-6 and TRBJ2-5): DAGVTQSPTHLIKTRGQQVTLRCSPKSGHDTVSWYQQALGQGPQFIFQYYEEEERQRGNFPDRFSGHQFPNYSSELNVNALLLGDSALYLCASSQIGGLAAGQETQYFGPGTRLLVL.

Concerning this clonotype itself: No conserved phenylalanine or tryptophan ends this CDR3, so it is likely a read error. The chain has TRBV10-3 and TRBJ1-1, with a possible D match to TRBD1 (5 bases). The CDR3 contains 16 residues. Germline V gives CDR1 ENHRY, CDR2 SYGVKD. Trimming removed 4 bases at V and 1 base at J, with 16 bases between. CDR3 amino acids: CAISVSGTLGNTEAFC. CDR3 coding DNA: TGTGCCATCAGTGTCAGCGGGACCCTGGGGAACACTGAAGCTTTCTGT.

The genes are TRBV6-1 and TRBJ2-3; TRBD2 matches at 10 bases. Germline V CDR1 and CDR2: MNHNS, SASEGT. The CDR3 has 20 amino acids. V shed 1 base, J shed 2 bases, and the junction held 15 bases outside the gene matches. CDR3 nucleotides: TGTGCCAGCAGTGAAGTCCTAGCGGGAGCAACCAATCCTATCACAGATACGCAGTATTTT. Residues: CASSEVLAGATNPITDTQYF.

Only a few counts were recorded for this clonotype. A read error may produce the germline difference seen at one junction end. V gene TRBV20-1 combines with J gene TRBJ2-5; 8 nucleotides line up with TRBD1. The CDR3 runs 15 residues. Germline V CDR1 and CDR2: DFQATT, SNEGSKA (reference sequence). The CDR3: CSARASSGGQQTQYF. Written as DNA, the CDR3 is TGCAGTGCTAGAGCTTCTTCAGGGGGCCAACAGACCCAGTACTTC.

Regarding this clonotype: Sequence at one end of the junction differs from germline and may be a read error. The chain recombines TRBV9 with TRBJ2-1, with TRBD2 matching 16 bases. This CDR3 has 16 amino acids. Germline CDR1 and CDR2: SGDLS and YYNGEE. CDR3 nucleotides: TGTGCCGGCAGCCCAGGGACTAGCGGGAGGGCAAATGAGCAGTTCTTC. It is translated as CAGSPGTSGRANEQFF. The complete variable domain, with remaining parts taken from reference TRBV9 and TRBJ2-1, reads DSGVTQTPKHLITATGQRVTLRCSPRSGDLSVYWYQQSLDQGLQFLIQYYNGEERAKGNILERFSAQQFPDLHSELNLSSLELGDSALYFCAGSPGTSGRANEQFFGPGTRLTVL.

The gene calls are TRBV12-3 or TRBV12-4 and TRBJ2-4; D may match TRBD1 or TRBD2 (6 bases each). The V and J ends lost 6 bases and 8 bases respectively, with 14 bases between them. The CDR3 totals 13 residues. CDR3 amino acids: CASSQTGGDIQYF. The CDR3 DNA reads as TGTGCCAGCAGCCAGACAGGAGGGGACATTCAGTACTTC.

This clonotype was counted a few times. The chain combines TRBV20-1 with TRBJ2-5, with a possible D match to TRBD2 (7 bases). The germline gives CDR1 DFQATT, CDR2 SNEGSKA (reference sequence). This CDR3 is built from 14 residues. V dropped 6 bases and J dropped 4 bases, with 18 bases sitting between them. CDR3 nucleotide sequence: TGCAGTGCGGCGCGGGGGACATCGGGAGAGACCCAGTACTTC. Amino acid sequence: CSAARGTSGETQYF.

The chain employs TRBV27 and TRBJ2-4; D remains unclear. Germline values: CDR1 MNHEY, CDR2 SMNVEV (reference sequence). V lost 4 bases and J lost 2, with 6 bases in between. There are 13 residues in the CDR3. CDR3 bases: TGTGCCAGCAGTTGGGGTTCCAAAAACATTCAGTACTTC. It specifies CASSWGSKNIQYF.

This clonotype has a handful of counts. The rearrangement uses TRBV27 and TRBJ2-3, with D unresolved. The V end lost 6 bases, the J end lost 0 bases, and 16 bases lay between the germline ends. The CDR3 totals 16 residues. Germline V CDR1 and CDR2: MNHEY, SMNVEV (reference sequence). CDR3 sequence reads: CASRSLARPSTDTQYF. DNA for the CDR3: TGTGCCAGCAGGAGTCTGGCACGACCTAGCACAGATACGCAGTATTTT.

Only a few counts were recorded for this clonotype. V and J are TRBV20-1 and TRBJ2-6, with no clear D. This CDR3 has 14 residues. V dropped 3 bases and J dropped 0 bases, with 6 bases sitting between them. The germline V gene encodes CDR1 DFQATT and CDR2 SNEGSKA (reference sequence). CDR3 sequence (DNA): TGCAGTGCTAGTCGGACCTCTGGGGCCAACGTCCTGACTTTC. Translating gives CSASRTSGANVLTF.